This T cell receptor (beta chain) was documented in a study of regulatory T cells in long-lasting Graves disease (dated by TCRdb to the early 2020s). Notes on the research overall: In the newly diagnosed Graves' disease group, patients had been taking antithyroid drugs for less than 3 months. Peripheral blood TCR sequencing and RNA sequencing compared persistent Graves' disease patients with newly diagnosed Graves' disease patients. The study was registered as a clinical trial and conducted in China. TCR sequencing covered some 13 persistent and some 20 newly diagnosed Graves' disease patients, some 33 samples in total. The full study reports these points: Persistent disease showed preferential use of TRBV28, TRBJ1-2 and TRBJ2-5, whereas newly diagnosed disease favored TRBV20-1 and TRBJ2-1. Sequencing and analysis were restricted to the TCR beta chain. Because the primary lesion, thyroid tissue, could not be accessed, the study looked at peripheral blood alone. Compared with newly diagnosed patients, patients with persistent Graves' disease had lower TCR Shannon entropy and fewer highly expanded clones, which suggests clonal expansion. The authors acknowledged the small sample size as a limitation that may reduce accuracy. Persistent patients shared more public clonotypes among themselves (2,741) than newly diagnosed patients did (about 900).

Receptor amplification or capture employed multiplex PCR. The listed sequencing device is Illumina HiSeq 4000. TCR beta libraries were built with iRepertoire HTBI primers and Arm-PCR amplification of CDR3 regions. Gel purification was performed on PCR products prior to sequencing. As for the authors' bioinformatics: Across samples, roughly 60 TRBV and 15 or so TRBJ segments were identified and used for gene usage analysis of CDR3 amino acid clonotypes. COPE and FqMerger were used to merge filtered high-quality paired reads into contigs. Contigs were aligned with BLAST to IMGT TRBV, TRBD and TRBJ reference genes, and CDR3 was defined per IMGT. Highly expanded clones were defined as clonotypes with a frequency above 0.1%. Repertoire diversity was measured by Shannon entropy, and V-J evenness by the Gini coefficient. Clonotypes shared by more than one individual were considered public. TCRdb reanalyzed the raw reads on its own, using fastp at Q25 for trimming and MiXCR for clone calling, and kept in-frame beta chains. Each entry merges the rows of one CDR3 protein and shows their most common DNA and genes. TCRdb's processing, not the authors', yielded these V and J calls. The sample table shows 560,000 or so distinct CDR3 sequences, and 15% to 20% are seen once. Around 12% of the sample comes from the top ten.

This clonotype was seen at least ten times. This receptor's antigen is unknown. Base-call qualities are not available, and no considerably larger clone is one nucleotide away. The CDR3 measures 14 amino acids from cysteine to phenylalanine. Just the 42-base CDR3 DNA is kept, in frame starting at base 1. For CDR1 and CDR2, the germline V gene lists MDHEN and SYDVKM. Germline trimming amounts to 8 bases on V and 3 bases on J, with 9 as the count of junction bases outside the gene matches. The meaning of the sample's time point label: newly diagnosed GD, antithyroid drugs for less than 3 months. RNA was extracted from PBMCs in TRIzol for both TCR sequencing and RNA sequencing. The diagnosis of Graves' disease followed American Thyroid Association guidelines. Patients for the study were recruited at an endocrinology department in Xi'an, China. Each patient gave about 9.1 milliliters of peripheral blood, collected in an EDTA anticoagulant tube. Ficoll Paque Plus density gradient separation was used to isolate PBMCs, and no further T cell sorting was done. An Agilent 2100 Bioanalyzer and agarose gel were used to check RNA quality, and a NanoDrop 2000 was used to measure RNA concentration.

In addition, the sample was reused for a study of T cells in Graves' hyperthyroidism and ophthalmopathy. As described in the second report: Stable Graves' hyperthyroidism was defined as the absence of progression to ophthalmopathy over 18 months of follow-up. Hyperthyroidism patients were newly diagnosed, with disease duration under 2 months, and aged 18 to 65 years. The study excluded patients with uncontrolled infections, other autoimmune diseases, pregnancy or lactation. Clinical symptoms, serum thyroxine and TRAb, thyroid ultrasound, and orbital computed tomography formed the basis for the diagnoses. A first-round RT-PCR of the TCR CDR3 used the HTBI primer set with the Qiagen OneStep RT-PCR kit. Most expanded thyroid clonotypes (frequency above 0.001) were also detected in blood, a finding suggesting that blood repertoires may reflect thyroid immune responses. A 13 V-J signature model separated ophthalmopathy from stable hyperthyroidism, with about 88% sensitivity and about 81% specificity in cross-validation and 80%/75% in testing. During validation, the model predicted progression to ophthalmopathy a median of around six months ahead of onset, with almost 71% sensitivity and about 75% specificity. To identify TCR V-J signatures that set the groups apart, the researchers used a discovery cohort of 95 to 100 patients, made up of approximately 43 with Graves' ophthalmopathy and 57 with stable Graves' hyperthyroidism. Whether ophthalmopathy could be predicted prospectively was tested in an independent validation cohort made up of 18 to 20 hyperthyroidism patients plus 17 patients who later progressed to ophthalmopathy. For training and testing, the 100 or so patients in the discovery cohort were randomly divided in a 7:3 ratio. In addition, the study compared T-cell repertoires in thyroid tissue and in blood from over 5 Graves' hyperthyroidism patients. After blood sampling, hyperthyroidism patients were treated with methimazole at a starting dose of 30 mg daily, and ophthalmopathy patients were treated with high-dose intravenous methylprednisolone. Libraries were constructed in a second round of multiplex PCR, after which size selection and purification were carried out. Sequencing of the libraries was done on an Illumina HiSeq2000 using paired-end 100 bp reads. SOAPnuke was used to process the raw data, throwing out any read that contained adapters or uncalled bases, had a mean Phred below 15, or lacked an exact constant-primer or identifier match. High-quality paired reads were merged with COPE v1.2.5, and unique nucleotide sequences were defined as clonotypes. MiTCR v1.1 was used to align the clonotypes against IMGT TRBV, TRBD and TRBJ reference segments. Analysis was restricted to V-J combinations with a frequency above 0.0001, which covered about 99% of repertoires. A TCS score was defined as the ratio between F50 (clonal expansion) and ExV (chaos), using BLOSUM62-based TCRdist between CDR3 peptides within each V-J. Welch's t-statistics and random forest reduced approximately 520 V-J features to 10 to 15, which were used in a naive Bayes classifier (R e1071). Sample size was not statistically predetermined, and blinding of investigators to group allocation was not performed. The paper describes TCR Vbeta CDR3 sequencing of 120 to 150 peripheral blood samples, made up of 43 ophthalmopathy patients, 70 to 75 hyperthyroidism patients and 17 progressor patients.

This receptor chain uses TRBV28 and TRBJ2-7, and TRBD2 matches 8 of the central bases. The sample consisted of peripheral blood mononuclear cells (PBMCs), taken at new diagnosis, from a patient treated with antithyroid drugs. The receptor comes from a man younger than 35 with Graves disease. Donor details come from another sample of the same person, matched by shared clones. CDR3 protein: CASYTGTRVYEQYF. In nucleotides, the sequence is TGTGCCAGCTATACCGGGACTAGAGTCTACGAGCAGTACTTC.